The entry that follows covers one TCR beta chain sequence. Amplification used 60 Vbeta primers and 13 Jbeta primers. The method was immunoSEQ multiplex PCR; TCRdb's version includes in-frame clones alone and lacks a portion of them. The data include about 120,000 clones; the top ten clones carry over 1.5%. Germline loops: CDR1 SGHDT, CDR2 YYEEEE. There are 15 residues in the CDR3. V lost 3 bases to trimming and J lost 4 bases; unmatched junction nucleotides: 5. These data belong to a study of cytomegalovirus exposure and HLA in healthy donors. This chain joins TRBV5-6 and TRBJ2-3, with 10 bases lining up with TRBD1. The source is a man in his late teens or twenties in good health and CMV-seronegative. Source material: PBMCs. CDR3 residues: CASSWGGTGADTQYF. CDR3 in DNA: TGTGCCAGCAGCTGGGGCGGGACAGGGGCAGATACGCAGTATTTT.